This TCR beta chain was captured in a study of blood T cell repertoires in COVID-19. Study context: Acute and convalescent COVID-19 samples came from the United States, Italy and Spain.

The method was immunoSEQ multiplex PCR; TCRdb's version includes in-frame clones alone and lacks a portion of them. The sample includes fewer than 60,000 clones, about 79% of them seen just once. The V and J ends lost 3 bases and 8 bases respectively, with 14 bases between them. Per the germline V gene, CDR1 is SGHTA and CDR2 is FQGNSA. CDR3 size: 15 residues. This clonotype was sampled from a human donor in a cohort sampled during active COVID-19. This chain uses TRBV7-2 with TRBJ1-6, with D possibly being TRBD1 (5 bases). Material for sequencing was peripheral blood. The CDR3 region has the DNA TGTGCCAGCAGCTTCGGGGGTTCGGTCGATTCACCCCTCCACTTT. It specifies CASSFGGSVDSPLHF.